Described below is a single TCR beta chain sequence and its context. The target antigen is unknown. The data derive from a study of OX40 agonist ivuxolimab in advanced cancers. Across the whole study: Ivuxolimab is an agonistic anti-OX40 (CD134) antibody, and patients were treated with it. Aged about 20 to 80 with a mean of 60 years, they were about 80% male. Study conclusions and caveats: Among the lowest levels of clonal expansion were found in partial responders at 0.1-3.0 mg/kg.

Peripheral blood came from all dose cohorts at three timepoints. J was trimmed by 5 bases and V by 4 bases; bases with no gene match: 7. The CDR3 runs 15 residues. From germline, CDR1 is GTSNPN and CDR2 SVGIG (reference sequence). Profiling relied on immunoSEQ multiplex PCR, and the TCRdb table lists in-frame clones only, not all of them. The sample has 60,000 to 90,000 clones, more than 90% seen once. The receptor was isolated from an adult with an advanced solid tumor such as melanoma, head and neck, liver or kidney cancer. The V gene is TRBV30, the J gene TRBJ2-2; TRBD1 matches at 10 bases. The specimen was CD4+ or CD8+ T cells sorted from blood, collected in a trial of the OX40 agonist ivuxolimab. CDR3 nucleotide sequence: TGTGCCTGGAAAAGACAGGGGGCCGGAACCGGGGAGCTGTTTTTT. It specifies CAWKRQGAGTGELFF.